Listed below are T cell receptor beta chains from one sample, sequenced in a study of blood T cell repertoires in COVID-19. Clones were sequenced by immunoSEQ multiplex PCR, and TCRdb holds only the in-frame ones, with some missing. The data contain about 200,000 clones, about 88% of them singletons. Sequencing used peripheral blood. The receptor source for this set is a man in his fifties with COVID-19, enrolled during active disease. CDR3s include the opening cysteine and the closing phenylalanine or tryptophan. A D gene is named only where the DNA matches it firmly. Where a row states a size, it is once, few, many or the class of an expanded clone; other rows omit it.

TRBD1 TRBJ2-3 TRBV28 . TGTGCCAGCAGTTTAGGGACAGCCAGCACAGATACGCAGTATTTT CASSLGTASTDTQYF
TRBD2 TRBJ2-7 TRBV5-4 . TGTGCCAGCAGCTTGGGGGGGGGTAGTTTGATAGTGCAGTACTTC CASSLGGGSLIVQYF
. TRBJ2-1 TRBV5-1 once TGCGCCAGCAGCTTGGCGGCGGGCCTTGAGGGTGAGCAGTTCTTC CASSLAAGLEGEQFF
TRBD2 TRBJ2-3 TRBV11-2 . TGTGCCAGCACTCGAGCGGGAGGGAACACAGATACGCAGTATTTT CASTRAGGNTDTQYF
. TRBJ2-7 TRBV5-1 . TGCGCCAGCACCGCATCGACAGGAGCCTCCTACGAGCAGTACTTC CASTASTGASYEQYF
. TRBJ1-1 TRBV19 . TGTGCCAGTAGTTCCCTTGAGGGTGGCACTGAAGCTTTCTTT CASSSLEGGTEAFF
TRBD1 TRBJ1-1 TRBV4-3 . TGCGCCAGCAGCCACTCCACAGGGGCCACTGAAGCTTTCTTT CASSHSTGATEAFF
. TRBJ2-6 TRBV2 . TGTGCCAGCAGTGAAGCGCGGAGTGCTGGGGCCAACGTCCTGACTTTC CASSEARSAGANVLTF
TRBD2 TRBJ2-7 TRBV6-5 . TGTGCCAGCAGTACTATAAGCGGGGGTTCCTACGAGCAGTACTTC CASSTISGGSYEQYF
. TRBJ2-1 TRBV3-1/TRBV3-2 once TGTGCCAGCAGCCAAACGACTAGTTACAATGAGCAGTTCTTC CASSQTTSYNEQFF
. TRBJ1-1 TRBV10-3 . TGTGCCATCAGTGTCGGTGGGCTCAACACTGAAGCTTTCTTT CAISVGGLNTEAFF
. TRBJ2-3 TRBV2 . TGTGCCAGCAGTGAAGCGCTTGGGCCGACCACAGATACGCAGTATTTT CASSEALGPTTDTQYF
TRBD2 TRBJ2-7 TRBV20-1 . TGTAGTGCTGGTGGACTAGCGGGAGGGCCGGACTTCTACGAGCAGTACTTC CSAGGLAGGPDFYEQYF
TRBD1 TRBJ2-6 TRBV5-4 few TGTGCCAGCAGCCCGCCCAGGGGGTTGTCCTCTGGGGCCAACGTCCTGACTTTC CASSPPRGLSSGANVLTF
. TRBJ1-2 TRBV7-9 . TGTGCCGGAGCCAGGGGAGCTAACTATGGCTACACCTTC CAGARGANYGYTF
TRBD2 TRBJ2-5 TRBV18 once TGTGCCAGCTCACCACAGGGACTAGCGGGGCAAGAGACCCAGTACTTC CASSPQGLAGQETQYF
TRBD2 TRBJ2-3 TRBV24-1 . TGTGCCACCAGTGATTTTGCTAGCGGGGGTAGAGATACGCAGTATTTT CATSDFASGGRDTQYF
TRBD1 TRBJ2-7 TRBV27 . TGTGCCAGCAGTTTAGCGCCAGGGGGCCCCTACGAGCAGTACTTC CASSLAPGGPYEQYF
TRBD1 TRBJ2-7 TRBV4-1 . TGCGCCAGCAGCCTGGGGGACAGGGGTTACGAGCAGTACTTC CASSLGDRGYEQYF
TRBD2 TRBJ2-1 TRBV4-1 . TGCGCCAGCAGCCACGGGACTAGTAGCTACAATGAGCAGTTCTTC CASSHGTSSYNEQFF
TRBD1 TRBJ1-1 TRBV5-1 . TGCGCCAGCAGCAGCGGGACAGGGAACACTGAAGCTTTCTTT CASSSGTGNTEAFF
TRBD1 TRBJ1-3 TRBV10-1 . TGCGCCAGCAGTCACGGACAGGGCTTCTCTGGAAACACCATATATTTT CASSHGQGFSGNTIYF
TRBD2 TRBJ2-2 TRBV5-4 . TGTGCCAGCAGCTTGGAGCTAGCGGGGAACACCGGGGAGCTGTTTTTT CASSLELAGNTGELFF
. TRBJ2-7 TRBV11-3 . TGTGCCAGCAGCCCGGCCGCCGGGGCCTACGAGCAGTACTTC CASSPAAGAYEQYF
TRBD1 TRBJ1-2 TRBV27 . TGTGCCAGCAGTCCTGGGGACAGGGCGGGTGGCTACACCTTC CASSPGDRAGGYTF
. TRBJ2-5 TRBV28 . TGTGCCAGCAGTTCCCCGGTCAGGGGAAAAGAGACCCAGTACTTC CASSSPVRGKETQYF
TRBD1 TRBJ2-7 TRBV27 once TGTGCCAGCAGTCCCTCCACAGGGGCCCCCTCCTACGAGCAGTACTTC CASSPSTGAPSYEQYF
. TRBJ2-3 TRBV10-3 . TGTGCCATCAGGGGCAGGGTCTTCACAGATACGCAGTATTTT CAIRGRVFTDTQYF
TRBD1 TRBJ2-1 TRBV24-1 . TGTGCCACCAGTGACTCCGGGACAGGGGAAAATGAGCAGTTCTTC CATSDSGTGENEQFF
TRBD1 TRBJ1-6 TRBV7-2 . TGTGCCAGCAGCCCTATGCCGACAGGGGCATATAATTCACCCCTCCACTTT CASSPMPTGAYNSPLHF
. TRBJ2-7 TRBV12-3/TRBV12-4 . TGTGCCAGCAGCACCGGGGACTCTTTGGAGCAGTACTTC CASSTGDSLEQYF
TRBD1 TRBJ1-1 TRBV5-6 . TGTGCCAGCAGCTCCGGACAGGGTACCACGGCTTTCTTT CASSSGQGTTAFF
TRBD1 TRBJ1-2 TRBV19 . TGTGCCAGTGGACAGGGAAGCTATGGCTACACCTTC CASGQGSYGYTF
. TRBJ2-7 TRBV6-4 . TGTGCCAGTCTTAATGTAAACAGGGTATACGAGCAGTACTTC CASLNVNRVYEQYF
. TRBJ2-7 TRBV9 few TGTGCCAGCAGCCCCCAACATCATGCATCCTACGAGCAGTACTTC CASSPQHHASYEQYF
. TRBJ2-7 TRBV5-1 once TGCGCCAGCAGCTTGGCCAGTCTAGCCTCCTACGAGCAGTACTTC CASSLASLASYEQYF
. TRBJ1-5 TRBV12-5 . TGTGCTAGTGGCCCGGGACAAGGTAAAAATCAGCCCCAGCATTTT CASGPGQGKNQPQHF
TRBD2 TRBJ2-5 TRBV7-6 . TGTGCCAGCAGCAAATCAGCGGGGTTGGCGGGTGAGACCCAGTACTTC CASSKSAGLAGETQYF
. TRBJ1-2 TRBV7-9 . TGTGCCAGCAGCTTATCCAAGGAGGGGACGAACTATGGCTACACCTTC CASSLSKEGTNYGYTF
. TRBJ2-4 TRBV27 . TGTGCCAGCCGCACCTATCCCGATTCCAAAAACATTCAGTACTTC CASRTYPDSKNIQYF
TRBD1 TRBJ2-1 TRBV7-3 . TGTGCCAGCAGCTTAACGGGGGACAGGGGATTCCTAAATGAGCAGTTCTTC CASSLTGDRGFLNEQFF
. TRBJ1-1 TRBV7-6 . TGTGCCAGCTCAGGTCTGGGGGCCAGAACTGAAGCTTTCTTT CASSGLGARTEAFF
TRBD2 TRBJ2-1 TRBV4-1 . TGCGCCAGCAGCCAAGATTCGAGCGGGGTATGGAATGAGCAGTTCTTC CASSQDSSGVWNEQFF
. TRBJ2-3 TRBV6-2/TRBV6-3 . TGTGCCAGCAGTCGCCGACTAGTAACCACAGATACGCAGTATTTT CASSRRLVTTDTQYF
TRBD2 TRBJ2-3 TRBV9 few TGTGCCAGCAGCGTTTCGAGCGGGAGGGCCACAGATACGCAGTATTTT CASSVSSGRATDTQYF
TRBD1 TRBJ1-5 TRBV7-9 . TGTGCCAGCAGCTTCGGACAGGGCGAGGGTCAGCCCCAGCATTTT CASSFGQGEGQPQHF